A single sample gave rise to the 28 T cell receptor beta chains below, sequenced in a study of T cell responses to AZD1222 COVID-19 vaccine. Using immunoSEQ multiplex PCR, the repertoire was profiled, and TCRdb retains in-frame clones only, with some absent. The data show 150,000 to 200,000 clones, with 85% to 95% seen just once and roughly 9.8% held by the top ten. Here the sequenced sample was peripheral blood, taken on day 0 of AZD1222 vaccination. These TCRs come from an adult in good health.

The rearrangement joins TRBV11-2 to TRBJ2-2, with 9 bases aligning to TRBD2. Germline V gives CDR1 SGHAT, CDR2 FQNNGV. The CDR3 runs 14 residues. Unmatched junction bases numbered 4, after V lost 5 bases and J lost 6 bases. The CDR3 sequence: CASSASGTAGELFF. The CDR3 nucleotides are TGTGCCAGCAGCGCTAGCGGGACGGCCGGGGAGCTGTTTTTT.

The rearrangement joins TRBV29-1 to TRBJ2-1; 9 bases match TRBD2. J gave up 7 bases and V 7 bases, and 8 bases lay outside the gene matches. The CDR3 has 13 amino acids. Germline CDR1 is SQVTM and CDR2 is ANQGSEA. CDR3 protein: CSDRQSGGNEQFF. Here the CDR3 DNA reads TGCAGCGACCGACAGAGCGGGGGGAATGAGCAGTTCTTC.

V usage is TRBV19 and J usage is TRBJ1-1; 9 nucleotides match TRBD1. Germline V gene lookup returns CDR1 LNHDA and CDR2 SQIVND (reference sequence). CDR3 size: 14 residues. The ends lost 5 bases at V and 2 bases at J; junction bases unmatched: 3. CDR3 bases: TGTGCCAGTAGTGGGGGACAGGGAAACACTGAAGCTTTCTTT. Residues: CASSGGQGNTEAFF.

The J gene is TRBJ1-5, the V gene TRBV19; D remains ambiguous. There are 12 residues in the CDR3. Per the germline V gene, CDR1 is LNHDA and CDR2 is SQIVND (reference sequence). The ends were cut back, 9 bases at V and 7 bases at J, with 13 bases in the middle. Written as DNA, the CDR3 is TGTGCCAGCTCGGTCGCGGCCCAGCCCCAGCATTTT. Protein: CASSVAAQPQHF. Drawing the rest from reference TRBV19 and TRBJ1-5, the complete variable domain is DGGITQSPKYLFRKEGQNVTLSCEQNLNHDAMYWYRQDPGQGLRLIYYSQIVNDFQKGDIAEGYSVSREKKESFPLTVTSAQKNPTAFYLCASSVAAQPQHFGDGTRLSIL.

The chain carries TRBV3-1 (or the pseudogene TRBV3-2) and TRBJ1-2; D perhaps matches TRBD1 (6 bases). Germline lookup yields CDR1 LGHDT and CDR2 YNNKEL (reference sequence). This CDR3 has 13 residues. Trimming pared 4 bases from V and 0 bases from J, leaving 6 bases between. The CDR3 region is CASSRTANYGYTF. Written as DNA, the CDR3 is TGTGCCAGCAGCCGGACAGCTAACTATGGCTACACCTTC.

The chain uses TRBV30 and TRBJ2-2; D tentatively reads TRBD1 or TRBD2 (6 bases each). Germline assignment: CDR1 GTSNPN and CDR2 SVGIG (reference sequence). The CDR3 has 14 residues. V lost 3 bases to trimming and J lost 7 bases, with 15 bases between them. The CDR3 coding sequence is TGTGCCTGGAGGGGGGGCCTCACTGGCGGGGAGCTGTTTTTT. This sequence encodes CAWRGGLTGGELFF.

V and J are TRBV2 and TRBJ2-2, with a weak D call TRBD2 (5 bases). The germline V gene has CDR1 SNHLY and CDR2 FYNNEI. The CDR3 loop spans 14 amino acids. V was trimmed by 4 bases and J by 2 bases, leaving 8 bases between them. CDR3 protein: CASSVGRNTGELFF. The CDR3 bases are TGTGCCAGCAGTGTTGGGAGAAACACCGGGGAGCTGTTTTTT.

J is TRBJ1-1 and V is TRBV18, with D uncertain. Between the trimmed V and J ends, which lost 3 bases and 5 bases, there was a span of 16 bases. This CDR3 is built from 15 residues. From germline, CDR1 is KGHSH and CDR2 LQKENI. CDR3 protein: CASSPLRVGRTEAFF. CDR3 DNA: TGTGCCAGCTCACCCTTGAGGGTTGGGAGGACTGAAGCTTTCTTT.

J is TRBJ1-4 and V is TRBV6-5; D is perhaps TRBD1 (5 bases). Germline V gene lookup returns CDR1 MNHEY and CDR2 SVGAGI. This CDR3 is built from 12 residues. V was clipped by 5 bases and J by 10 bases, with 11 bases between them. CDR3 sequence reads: CASSRGEGKLFF. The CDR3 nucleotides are TGTGCCAGCAGTCGAGGGGAGGGAAAACTGTTTTTT.

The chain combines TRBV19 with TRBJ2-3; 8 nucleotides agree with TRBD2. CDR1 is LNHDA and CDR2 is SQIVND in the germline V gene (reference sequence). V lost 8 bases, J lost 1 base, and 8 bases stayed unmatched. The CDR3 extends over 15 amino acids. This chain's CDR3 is CASSSGTRGTDTQYF. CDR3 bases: TGTGCCAGTTCCTCCGGGACTAGGGGCACAGATACGCAGTATTTT.

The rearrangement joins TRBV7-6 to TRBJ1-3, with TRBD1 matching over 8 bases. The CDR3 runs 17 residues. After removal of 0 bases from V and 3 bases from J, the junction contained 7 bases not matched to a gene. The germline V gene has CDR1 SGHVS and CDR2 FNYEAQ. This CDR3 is CASSLAPQGAGGNTIYF. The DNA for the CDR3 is TGTGCCAGCAGCTTAGCGCCTCAGGGGGCGGGTGGAAACACCATATATTTT.

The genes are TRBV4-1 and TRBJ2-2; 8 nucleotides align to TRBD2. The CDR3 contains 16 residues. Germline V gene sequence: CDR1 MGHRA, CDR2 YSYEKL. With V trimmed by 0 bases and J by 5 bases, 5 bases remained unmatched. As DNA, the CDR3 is TGCGCCAGCAGCCAAGATGGCGGGAGGAATACCGGGGAGCTGTTTTTT. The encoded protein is CASSQDGGRNTGELFF.

CDR3: CASSLLSKGAYGYTF. The CDR3 DNA sequence: TGTGCCAGCAGTTTGCTCTCTAAGGGGGCCTATGGCTACACCTTC. V is TRBV28 and J is TRBJ1-2; 7 bases align to TRBD1. The CDR3 spans 15 residues. Germline V gives CDR1 MDHEN, CDR2 SYDVKM. V lost 3 bases to trimming and J lost 4 bases; unmatched junction nucleotides: 8.

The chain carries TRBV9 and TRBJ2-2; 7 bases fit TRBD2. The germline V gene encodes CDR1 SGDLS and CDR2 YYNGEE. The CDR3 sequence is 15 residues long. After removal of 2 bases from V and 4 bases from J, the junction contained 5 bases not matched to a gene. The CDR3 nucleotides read TGTGCCAGCAGCGTTGACGGGAGGTTCACCGGGGAGCTGTTTTTT. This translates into CASSVDGRFTGELFF.

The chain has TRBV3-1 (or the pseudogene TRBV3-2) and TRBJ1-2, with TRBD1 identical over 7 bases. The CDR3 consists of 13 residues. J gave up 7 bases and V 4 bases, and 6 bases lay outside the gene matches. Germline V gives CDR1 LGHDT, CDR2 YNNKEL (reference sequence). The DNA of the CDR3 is TGTGCCAGCAGCCCCCGACAGGGCCGTGGCTACACCTTC. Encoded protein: CASSPRQGRGYTF.

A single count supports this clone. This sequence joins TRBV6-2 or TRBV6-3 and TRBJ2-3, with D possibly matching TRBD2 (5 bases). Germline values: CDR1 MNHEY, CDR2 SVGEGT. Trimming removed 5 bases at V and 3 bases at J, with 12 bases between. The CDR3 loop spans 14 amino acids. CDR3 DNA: TGTGCCAGCAGTCCCGGAGGTATAACAGATACGCAGTATTTT. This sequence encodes CASSPGGITDTQYF.

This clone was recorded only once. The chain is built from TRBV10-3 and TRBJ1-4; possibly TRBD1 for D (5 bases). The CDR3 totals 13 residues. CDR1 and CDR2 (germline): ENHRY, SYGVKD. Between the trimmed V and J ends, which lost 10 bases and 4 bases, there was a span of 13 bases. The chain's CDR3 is CATRLTDNEKLFF. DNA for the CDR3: TGTGCCACTCGACTGACAGATAATGAAAAACTGTTTTTT.

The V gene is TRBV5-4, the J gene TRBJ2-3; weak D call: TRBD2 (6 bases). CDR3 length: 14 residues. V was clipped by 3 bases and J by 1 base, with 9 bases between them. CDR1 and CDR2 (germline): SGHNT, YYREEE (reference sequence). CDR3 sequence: CASSSGEGTDTQYF. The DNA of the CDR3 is TGTGCCAGCAGCTCGGGGGAGGGCACAGATACGCAGTATTTT.

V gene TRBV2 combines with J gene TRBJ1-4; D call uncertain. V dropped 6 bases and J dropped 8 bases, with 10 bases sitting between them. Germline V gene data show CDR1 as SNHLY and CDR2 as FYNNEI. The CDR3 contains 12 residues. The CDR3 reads CASRTYREKLFF. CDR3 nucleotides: TGTGCCAGCAGGACATACCGCGAAAAACTGTTTTTT.

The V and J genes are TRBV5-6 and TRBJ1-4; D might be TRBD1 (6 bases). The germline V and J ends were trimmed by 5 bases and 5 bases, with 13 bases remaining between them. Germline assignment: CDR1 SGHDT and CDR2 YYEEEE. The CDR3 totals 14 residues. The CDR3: CASRSQGTNEKLFF. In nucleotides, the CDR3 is TGTGCCAGCAGATCACAGGGCACCAATGAAAAACTGTTTTTT.

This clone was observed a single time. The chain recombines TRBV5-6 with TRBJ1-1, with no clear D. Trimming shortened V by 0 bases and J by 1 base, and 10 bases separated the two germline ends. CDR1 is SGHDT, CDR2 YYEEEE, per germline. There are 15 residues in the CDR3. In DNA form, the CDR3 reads TGTGCCAGCAGCTTGGCCCACACAAAGAACACTGAAGCTTTCTTT. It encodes CASSLAHTKNTEAFF.

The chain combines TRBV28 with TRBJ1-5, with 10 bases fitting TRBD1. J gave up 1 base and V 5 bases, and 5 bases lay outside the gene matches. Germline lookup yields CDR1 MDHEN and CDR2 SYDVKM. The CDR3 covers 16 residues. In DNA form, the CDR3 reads TGTGCCAGCAGTCCCCGGGACAGGGGAAGCAATCAGCCCCAGCATTTT. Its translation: CASSPRDRGSNQPQHF.

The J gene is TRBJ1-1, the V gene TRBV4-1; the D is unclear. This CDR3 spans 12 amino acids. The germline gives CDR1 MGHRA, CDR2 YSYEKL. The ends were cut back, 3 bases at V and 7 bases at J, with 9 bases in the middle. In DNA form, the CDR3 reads TGCGCCAGCAGCCATAAGGGAGGTGAAGCTTTCTTT. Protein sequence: CASSHKGGEAFF.

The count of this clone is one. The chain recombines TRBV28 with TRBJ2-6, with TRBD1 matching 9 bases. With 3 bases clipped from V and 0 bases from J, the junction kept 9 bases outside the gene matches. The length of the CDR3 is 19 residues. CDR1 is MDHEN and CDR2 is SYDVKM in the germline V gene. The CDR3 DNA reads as TGTGCCAGCAGTTTTCTAGGGGGACAGGGAAACTCTGGGGCCAACGTCCTGACTTTC. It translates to CASSFLGGQGNSGANVLTF.

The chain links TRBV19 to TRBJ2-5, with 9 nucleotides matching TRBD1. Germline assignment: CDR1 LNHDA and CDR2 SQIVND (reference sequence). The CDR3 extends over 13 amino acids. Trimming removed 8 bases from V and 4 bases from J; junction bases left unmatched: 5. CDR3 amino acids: CASGTGSAETQYF. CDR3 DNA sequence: TGTGCCAGTGGGACAGGGTCGGCAGAGACCCAGTACTTC.

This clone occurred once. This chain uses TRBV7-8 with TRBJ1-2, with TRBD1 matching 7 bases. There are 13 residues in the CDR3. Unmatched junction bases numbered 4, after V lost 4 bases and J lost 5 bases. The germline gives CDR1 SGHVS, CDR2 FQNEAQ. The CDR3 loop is CASSSGQVYGYTF. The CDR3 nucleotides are TGTGCCAGCAGCTCAGGACAGGTTTATGGCTACACCTTC.

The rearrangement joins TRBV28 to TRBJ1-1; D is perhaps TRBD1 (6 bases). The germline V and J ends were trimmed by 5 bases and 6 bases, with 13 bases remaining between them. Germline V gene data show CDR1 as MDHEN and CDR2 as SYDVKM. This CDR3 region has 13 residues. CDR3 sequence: CASSPEQGPEAFF. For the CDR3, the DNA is TGTGCCAGCAGTCCTGAACAGGGCCCTGAAGCTTTCTTT.

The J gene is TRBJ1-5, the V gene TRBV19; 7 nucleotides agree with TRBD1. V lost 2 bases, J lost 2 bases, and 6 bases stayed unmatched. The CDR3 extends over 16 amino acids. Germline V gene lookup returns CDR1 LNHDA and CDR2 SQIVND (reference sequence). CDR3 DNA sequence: TGTGCCAGTAGTATACTCCCAGGGGGAGGCAATCAGCCCCAGCATTTT. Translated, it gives CASSILPGGGNQPQHF.